This TCR beta chain is from a study of cytomegalovirus exposure and HLA in healthy donors (dated by TCRdb to about 2017). About the study as a whole: An earlier analysis of some 600 of the donors reported under 300 Gb of sequence data and 117 million unique TCR beta sequences obtained from roughly 180 million T cells. An earlier analysis of more than 450 of the donors used high-throughput TCR beta sequencing to judge whether each TCR beta V gene segment behaved as functional or pseudogenic. The study aimed to test whether cataloging public T cell receptors could reveal signatures of past pathogen exposure. HLA typing covered class I and class II loci at four-digit resolution. Rather than drawing on any new phenotypic data, the later analysis identified candidate immune exposures from TCR beta sequences and the way those sequences occurred across donors. Donor age, sex, ethnicity and CMV serostatus were compiled together with the repertoire data. About 280 gigabases of sequencing data and around 85 million unique TCR sequences made up an early release that covered approximately 700 HLA-typed donors. Roughly five DR-DQ haplotypes were handled as single units for association and clustering, since linkage in the cohort was strong. In a later genetic analysis, genome-wide SNP genotypes for 398 of the 666 donors were used, and that subset was treated as a discovery cohort. The study combined high-throughput TCR immunosequencing, statistical association of individual TCRs with disease status, and machine learning to predict cytomegalovirus infection status. To study patterns of TCR occurrence, a later analysis re-analyzed previously published TCR beta repertoires from under 750 donors and added high-resolution HLA genotyping. The number of typed donors differed by locus: roughly 629-640 for A, B, C, DRB1 and DQB1; about 520 for DQA1; 606 for DPA1; and about 450 for DPB1. Using immunosequencing, the study profiled T cell repertoires from 500 to 800 subjects and related those repertoires to cytomegalovirus serostatus. Along with the approximately 700-subject first cohort, a separate validation cohort of roughly 110 different subjects was used. On average, over 200,000 unique TCR beta nucleotide sequences were sequenced per donor among 350 to 400 genotyped donors of the cohort, with 15% to 20% of those sequences being non-productive. Of the roughly 400 genotyped donors, 81% fell in the genetic ancestry cluster associated with self-reported Caucasian donors. Every repertoire in the discovery cohort had been generated on one and the same sequencing platform. Broad study findings and their caveats: In the study, 150 to 200 TCR beta chains were listed as associated with cytomegalovirus. Specific HLA alleles were associated with more than 15,000 TCR beta sequences at a false discovery rate of 0.05 in a later analysis. A later analysis reported that several top co-occurrence clusters appeared linked to parvovirus B19, influenza, CMV and Epstein-Barr virus. Sequencing depth was assumed to be roughly uniform across donors in the presence/absence analyses, though that assumption may not hold. In both the original and validation cohorts, the classifier was reported to diagnose cytomegalovirus status with high specificity and sensitivity. A later genetic analysis reported fewer N-insertions in productive TCRs among donors in an Asian-associated ancestry cluster than the roughly 670-donor mean. For the cohort, immune exposure information was limited to CMV serostatus. Three of the identified cytomegalovirus-associated TCR beta chains were confirmed in vitro to be specific for cytomegalovirus antigens. Correlated functional status among segregating V segments might reflect linkage disequilibrium, but an unknown experimental factor could not be ruled out. A later genetic analysis associated a missense DCLRE1C variant with V-gene and J-gene trimming of TCR beta chains, and an independent cohort replicated the association. It was suggested by the authors that the approach could potentially be generalized to other disease states and immunological phenotypes. A further reported finding was that TCR beta sequences accurately predicted the HLA-A and HLA-B alleles for most subjects in the first cohort. Some IMGT-functional V segments, including TRBV6-2 and TRBV6-3, could not be distinguished by the 87-base-pair reads and were therefore excluded. In an earlier analysis of 500 to 650 of the donors, most TCR beta V segments appeared in productive rearrangements about 87% or about 30% of the time, broadly matching IMGT annotations. Because some donors lacked HLA typing at each locus, the association tests relied only on the typed subset. Because counts were too low, roughly 16 rarely observed V segments, including chromosome 9 orphons, were excluded from the earlier analysis of fewer than 650 of the donors. A cluster of highly shared sequence variants was judged likely to be a technical artifact of the sequencing pipeline. Strong co-occurrence of HLA alleles, especially DR and DQ, made assigning TCR associations to individual alleles difficult. Compared with equally common non-associated chains, HLA-associated TCR beta chains in a later analysis were more clonally expanded and had lower generation probabilities. While some public TCRs were present in many individuals, most TCR sequences turned up only very rarely across donors. In a later analysis, most CMV-associated TCR beta chains were found to appear HLA-restricted, with HLA associations seemingly driven largely by CMV exposure. Only TCR beta chains were sequenced in this cohort, and the absence of alpha or paired-chain data limited detectable features. A later analysis found that TCR association rates varied across HLA loci, with DRB1 alleles showing the most associated TCRs and HLA-C alleles the fewest.

The CDR3 spans 16 residues, from the cysteine through the phenylalanine. Solely the CDR3 DNA is kept, with 48 bases framed from the first base. V drops 0 bases and J drops 3 bases, leaving 13 bases in between. CDR1 is given as SGHRS and CDR2 as YFSETQ, both from the germline V gene. Points on this clone: The antigen this receptor binds is unknown. No qualities accompany the bases; no much larger clone lies one base away.

The cohort consisted of 600 or so healthy bone marrow donors. All cohort members were sampled while nominally healthy, although unrecorded immune exposures were likely present. The donor was CMV seronegative and belonged to the group of 320 or so seronegative cohort members. A peripheral blood sample was provided by each donor, and peripheral blood mononuclear cells were used for TCR beta sequencing. The Qiagen DNeasy Blood Extraction Kit was used to extract genomic DNA from the blood cell samples. The library was prepared using the immunoSEQ multiplex PCR assay. For the multiplex PCR, a mixture combining 60 forward primers for TCR Vbeta segments and 13 reverse primers for TCR Jbeta segments was used. The CDR3 region of rearranged TCR beta genes was amplified from genomic DNA by a multiplex PCR assay. On the Illumina HiSeq System, the amplified TCR beta libraries were sequenced as 87-base-pair reads. Regarding the original processing steps: A later analysis tallied 75 million to 95 million unique TCR beta chains across the 700 or so repertoires, and roughly 11 million of those chains were shared by two or more donors. Raw reads were error-corrected and collapsed into unique sequences with a nearest-neighbor algorithm that merged closely related sequences to remove PCR and sequencing errors. Alignment of CDR3 sequences to IMGT reference sequences was used to assign V, D and J gene segments. For a sequence to be retained, at least a six-nucleotide match to both a V gene segment and a J gene segment was required. Rearrangements were called productive when the CDR3 lacked stop codons and stayed in frame with V and J; all others were non-productive. CDR3 was defined by IMGT convention, running from the second conserved V-encoded cysteine to the conserved J-encoded phenylalanine. In an earlier analysis of 550 to 650 of the donors, sequences lacking an unambiguous match to a single V gene segment were excluded. An earlier analysis of fewer than 750 of the donors classified V segments as functional when productive rearrangements were above 56.7% and as segregating when the standard deviation between donors was above 5%. A statistical classification framework was built for diagnosing cytomegalovirus status from the catalog of TCR beta chain sequences. In a later analysis, TCR nucleotide sequences were compared against IMGT/GENE-DB human TR gene sequences so that V and J genes could be assigned. A later analysis assigned CDR3 sequences and most-parsimonious VDJ recombination scenarios with the TCRdist pipeline. In a later analysis, each TCR beta chain was defined by its CDR3 amino acid sequence together with its V-gene family, and reads without a unique V-gene family were excluded. As a way to deal with suspected cross-contamination and a sequencing artifact, a later analysis dropped nearly 600 nucleotide sequences that were highly shared and had low generation probability. A later analysis calculated a clonal expansion index for each public chain from normalized within-repertoire ranks of inferred template counts. In a later analysis, generation probabilities were computed with a VDJ recombination model fitted to out-of-frame rearrangements, and the resulting probabilities were checked against IGoR. Hypergeometric tests were used in a later analysis to score TCR-TCR, TCR-HLA and TCR-CMV co-occurrence, with a repertoire-size bias correction applied to the TCR pairs. In a later analysis, false discovery rates were estimated by permuting HLA or CMV assignments 20 times. A later analysis grouped co-occurring TCRs with DBSCAN, adding TCRdist sequence similarity when clustering within HLA-allele-positive subsets. Co-occurrence clustering excluded repertoires with fewer than 30,000 or more than 120,000 public chains, plus five with anomalous nucleotide sharing. What TCRdb holds here is the immuneACCESS table cut down to in-frame rearrangements. Part of the clones is not present; checked against another copy, under half of the missing clones reflect an unresolved V gene, and the others are unexplained. V, J and clone size reflect that table, while D and trimming were determined from the DNA. The sample profile shows about 59,000 clones; roughly 80% of them were found once. Clones ranked in the top ten supply about 4% of the sample.

The source is a woman in her thirties or forties in good health and CMV-seronegative. This sequence uses TRBV5-1 and TRBJ1-5; the D gene remains uncertain. Sequencing was performed on PBMCs. The CDR3 region reads CASSLDPTGSNQPQHF. The DNA sequence is as follows: TGCGCCAGCAGCTTGGACCCTACGGGATCCAATCAGCCCCAGCATTTT.